The entry that follows covers one TCR beta chain sequence. This record comes from a study of vaccination and CD4 T cells after COVID-19. MiXCR was run by TCRdb on the PCR reads, yielding one entry per CDR3 protein. The table records about 18,000 distinct CDR3 sequences, 60% to 80% of them present only once. The sequencing here drew on CD4+ T cells from blood, taken before SARS-CoV-2 vaccination. This receptor was taken from a human donor who had recovered from COVID-19.

The CDR3 coding sequence is TGTGCCAGCAGTCCTCGGGTACAGGTGAACAATCAGCCCCAGCATTTT. It translates to CASSPRVQVNNQPQHF. The V and J genes are TRBV27 and TRBJ1-5, with D possibly TRBD1 on 5 matching bases. The V gene's germline CDR1 is MNHEY and CDR2 SMNVEV (reference sequence). Trimming left V 5 bases short and J 3 bases short, with 17 bases between. This CDR3 comprises 16 residues.